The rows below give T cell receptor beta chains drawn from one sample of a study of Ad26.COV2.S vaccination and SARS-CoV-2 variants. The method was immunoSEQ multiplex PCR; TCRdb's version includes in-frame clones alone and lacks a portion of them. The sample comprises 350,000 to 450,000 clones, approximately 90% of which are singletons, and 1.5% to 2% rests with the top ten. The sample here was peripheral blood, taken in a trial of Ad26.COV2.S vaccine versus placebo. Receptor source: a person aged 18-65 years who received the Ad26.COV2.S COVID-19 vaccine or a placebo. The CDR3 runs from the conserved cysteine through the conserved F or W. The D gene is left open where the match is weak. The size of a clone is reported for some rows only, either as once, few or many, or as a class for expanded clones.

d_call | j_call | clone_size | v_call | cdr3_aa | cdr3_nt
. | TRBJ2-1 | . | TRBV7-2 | CASSLGGASSYNEQFF | TGTGCCAGCAGCTTGGGCGGGGCTAGCAGTTACAATGAGCAGTTCTTC
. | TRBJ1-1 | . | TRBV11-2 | CASTSHSGVLPEAFF | TGTGCCAGCACTTCCCACAGTGGAGTCCTTCCGGAAGCTTTCTTT
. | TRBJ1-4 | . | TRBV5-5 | CASSLAGFNEKLFF | TGTGCCAGCAGCTTGGCGGGGTTCAATGAAAAACTGTTTTTT
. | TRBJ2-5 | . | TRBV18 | CASSPQGNRGQETQYF | TGTGCCAGCTCACCACAGGGTAACCGGGGTCAAGAGACCCAGTACTTC
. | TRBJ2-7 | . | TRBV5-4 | CASIDGYEQYF | TGTGCCAGCATTGACGGCTACGAGCAGTACTTC
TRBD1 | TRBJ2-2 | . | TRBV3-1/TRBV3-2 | CASSQEIVQGIGGELFF | TGTGCCAGCAGCCAAGAGATTGTACAGGGGATTGGCGGGGAGCTGTTTTTT
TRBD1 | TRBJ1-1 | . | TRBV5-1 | CASSLTGGLTEAFF | TGCGCCAGCAGCCTAACAGGGGGCTTAACTGAAGCTTTCTTT
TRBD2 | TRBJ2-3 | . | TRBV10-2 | CATEPPSGGGADTQYF | TGCGCCACCGAACCCCCTAGCGGGGGTGGGGCAGATACGCAGTATTTT
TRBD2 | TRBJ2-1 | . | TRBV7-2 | CASSLGTSANNEQFF | TGTGCCAGCAGCTTAGGGACTAGCGCCAACAATGAGCAGTTCTTC
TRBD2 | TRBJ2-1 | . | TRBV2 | CASRLAGGRNEQFF | TGTGCCAGCCGACTAGCGGGGGGGCGCAATGAGCAGTTCTTC
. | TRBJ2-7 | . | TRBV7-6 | CASSSQGWGSYEQYF | TGTGCCAGCAGCTCTCAGGGGTGGGGCTCCTACGAGCAGTACTTC
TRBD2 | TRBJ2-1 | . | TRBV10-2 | CASRGLASSYNEQFF | TGCGCCAGCAGGGGACTAGCGAGCTCCTACAATGAGCAGTTCTTC
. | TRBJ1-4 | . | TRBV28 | CASSLRPNEKLFF | TGTGCCAGCAGTTTGAGGCCTAATGAAAAACTGTTTTTT
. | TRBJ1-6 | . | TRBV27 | CASSRLSRSPLHF | TGTGCCAGCAGTCGCCTATCAAGGTCACCCCTCCACTTT
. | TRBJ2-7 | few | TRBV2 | CAGLGSSYEQYF | TGTGCCGGATTAGGAAGCTCCTACGAGCAGTACTTC
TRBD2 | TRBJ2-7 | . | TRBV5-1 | CASGGEGPYEQYF | TGCGCCAGCGGAGGGGAGGGACCCTACGAGCAGTACTTC
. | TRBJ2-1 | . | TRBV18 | CASSPAYEQFF | TGTGCCAGCTCACCAGCATATGAGCAGTTCTTC
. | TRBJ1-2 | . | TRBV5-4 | CASSLGRGSGYTF | TGTGCCAGCAGCTTGGGCAGGGGATCGGGCTACACCTTC
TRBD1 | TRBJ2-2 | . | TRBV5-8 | CASSLAGLGQPNTGELFF | TGTGCCAGCAGCTTGGCCGGTCTGGGACAGCCGAACACCGGGGAGCTGTTTTTT
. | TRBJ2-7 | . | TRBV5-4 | CASSLVWTSEQYF | TGTGCCAGCAGCTTGGTGTGGACCTCCGAGCAGTACTTC
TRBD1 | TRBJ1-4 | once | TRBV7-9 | CASSLVTGREKLFF | TGTGCCAGCAGCTTAGTGACAGGGCGGGAAAAACTGTTTTTT
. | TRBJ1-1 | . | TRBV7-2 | CASSLDGGANTEAFF | TGTGCCAGCAGCTTAGATGGGGGGGCGAACACTGAAGCTTTCTTT
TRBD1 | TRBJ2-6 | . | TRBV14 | CASSRDRATGANVLTF | TGTGCCAGCAGCCGGGACAGGGCGACTGGGGCCAACGTCCTGACTTTC
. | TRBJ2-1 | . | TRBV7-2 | CASSLAVGGPTNEQFF | TGTGCCAGCAGCTTAGCGGTGGGGGGGCCTACTAATGAGCAGTTCTTC
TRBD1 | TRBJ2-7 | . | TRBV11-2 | CASSSGSGQGYEQYF | TGTGCCAGCAGCTCCGGAAGTGGACAGGGTTACGAGCAGTACTTC
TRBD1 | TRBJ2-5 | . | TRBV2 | CASRRSAGGETQYF | TGTGCCAGCAGGAGGTCGGCAGGGGGAGAGACCCAGTACTTC
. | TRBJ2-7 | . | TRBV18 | CASSPGTYEQYF | TGTGCCAGCTCACCAGGAACCTACGAGCAGTACTTC
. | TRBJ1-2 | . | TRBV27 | CASSLRENYGYTF | TGTGCCAGCAGTTTGAGGGAAAACTATGGCTACACCTTC
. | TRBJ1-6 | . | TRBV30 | CAWTTTSYNSPLHF | TGTGCCTGGACGACAACCTCCTATAATTCACCCCTCCACTTT
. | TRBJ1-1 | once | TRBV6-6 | CASSYRAGGGTEAFF | TGTGCCAGCAGTTATAGGGCAGGCGGTGGGACTGAAGCTTTCTTT
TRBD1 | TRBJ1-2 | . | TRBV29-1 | CSVEDRTGGYGYTF | TGCAGCGTTGAAGATCGGACAGGGGGGTATGGCTACACCTTC
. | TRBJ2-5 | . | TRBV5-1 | CASSSVNTEETQYF | TGCGCCAGCAGCTCTGTTAATACTGAAGAGACCCAGTACTTC
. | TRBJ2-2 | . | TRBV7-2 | CASSLDAVPGGELFF | TGTGCCAGCAGCTTAGATGCGGTCCCGGGGGGGGAGCTGTTTTTT
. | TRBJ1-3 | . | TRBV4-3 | CASSQGPPSAGNTIYF | TGCGCCAGCAGCCAGGGTCCTCCAAGTGCGGGAAACACCATATATTTT
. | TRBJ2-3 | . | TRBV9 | CASSRRGFTQYF | TGTGCCAGCAGCCGGCGGGGTTTTACGCAGTATTTT
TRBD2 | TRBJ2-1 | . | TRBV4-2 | CASSQGRGGLGNEQFF | TGTGCCAGCAGCCAAGGACGCGGGGGGCTGGGGAATGAGCAGTTCTTC
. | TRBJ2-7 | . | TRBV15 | CATSSSGAGDEQYF | TGTGCCACCAGCAGTTCGGGGGCTGGAGACGAGCAGTACTTC
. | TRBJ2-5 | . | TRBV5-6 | CASTPGLLFGETQYF | TGTGCCAGCACCCCCGGGCTCCTCTTCGGGGAGACCCAGTACTTC
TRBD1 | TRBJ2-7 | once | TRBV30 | CAWSDRTGKTYEQYF | TGTGCCTGGAGTGATCGGACAGGAAAAACCTACGAGCAGTACTTC
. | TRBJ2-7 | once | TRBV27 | CASSSGGKKGEQYF | TGTGCCAGCAGTTCGGGGGGCAAGAAGGGAGAGCAGTACTTC
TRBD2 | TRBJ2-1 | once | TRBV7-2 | CASSPRTSGGSYNEQFF | TGTGCCAGCAGCCCACGGACTAGCGGGGGTTCCTACAATGAGCAGTTCTTC
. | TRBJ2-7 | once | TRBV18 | CASSGGAEQYF | TGTGCCAGCTCCGGAGGGGCCGAGCAGTACTTC
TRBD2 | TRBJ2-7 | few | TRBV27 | CASSQRGGAAYEQYF | TGTGCCAGCAGCCAACGCGGGGGGGCCGCCTACGAGCAGTACTTC
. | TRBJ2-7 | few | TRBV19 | CATRAPDYEQYF | TGTGCCACCCGGGCTCCAGACTACGAGCAGTACTTC
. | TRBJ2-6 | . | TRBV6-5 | CASYEGFAGANVLTF | TGTGCCAGCTATGAGGGGTTCGCTGGGGCCAACGTCCTGACTTTC
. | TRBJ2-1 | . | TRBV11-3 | CASSFGARAQYEQFF | TGTGCCAGCAGCTTTGGTGCTAGGGCACAATATGAGCAGTTCTTC
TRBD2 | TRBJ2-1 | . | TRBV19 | CASSIIVTSDEQFF | TGTGCCAGTAGTATTATAGTCACTAGCGATGAGCAGTTCTTC
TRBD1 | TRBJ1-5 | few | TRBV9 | CASSLQGSYQPQHF | TGTGCCAGCAGCTTACAGGGGAGTTATCAGCCCCAGCATTTT
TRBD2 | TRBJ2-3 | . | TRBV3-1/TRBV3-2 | CASSHGTTYTDTQYF | TGTGCCAGCAGCCACGGGACTACATACACAGATACGCAGTATTTT
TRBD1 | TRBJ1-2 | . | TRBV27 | CASKGTETNYGYTF | TGTGCCAGCAAAGGGACAGAGACTAACTATGGCTACACCTTC
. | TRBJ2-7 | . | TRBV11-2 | CASSLDPGVYEQYF | TGTGCCAGCAGCTTAGACCCAGGGGTCTACGAGCAGTACTTC
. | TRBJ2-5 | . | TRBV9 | CASNPAGSQETQYF | TGTGCCAGCAATCCGGCCGGCAGCCAAGAGACCCAGTACTTC